The 21 T cell receptor beta chains below all came from one sample that was sequenced in a study of blood T cell repertoires in COVID-19. Using immunoSEQ multiplex PCR, the repertoire was profiled, and TCRdb retains in-frame clones only, with some absent. Among over 400,000 clones listed, approximately 83% were seen once. Sequencing was done on a sample of peripheral blood. The source of these receptors is a human donor in a cohort sampled during active COVID-19.

This chain links TRBV28 with TRBJ1-2; tentatively, D is TRBD1 (5 bases). V was trimmed by 8 bases and J by 5 bases, leaving 21 bases between them. Germline lookup yields CDR1 MDHEN and CDR2 SYDVKM. CDR3 length equals 15 residues. CDR3 residues: CASGGDQGDGYGYTF. CDR3 DNA: TGTGCCAGCGGCGGGGATCAAGGGGACGGTTATGGCTACACCTTC.

V and J are TRBV3-1 (or the pseudogene TRBV3-2) and TRBJ1-6; TRBD1 is a possible D gene (5 bases). V lost 4 bases and J 7 bases, leaving 17 bases between the germline ends. Per the germline V gene, CDR1 is LGHDT and CDR2 is YNNKEL (reference sequence). CDR3 length: 16 residues. The CDR3: CASSLNPGGDNSPLHF. Here the CDR3 DNA reads TGTGCCAGCAGCCTAAACCCCGGGGGTGACAATTCACCCCTCCACTTT.

The V and J genes are TRBV28 and TRBJ1-1; no clear D. V dropped 2 bases and J dropped 3 bases, with 13 bases sitting between them. Germline V gene lookup returns CDR1 MDHEN and CDR2 SYDVKM. The CDR3 consists of 15 residues. The CDR3 DNA follows: TGTGCCAGCAGTTTACAAACGGGGATATACACTGAAGCTTTCTTT. It specifies CASSLQTGIYTEAFF. Full variable domain (missing parts from reference TRBV28 and TRBJ1-1): DVKVTQSSRYLVKRTGEKVFLECVQDMDHENMFWYRQDPGLGLRLIYFSYDVKMKEKGDIPEGYSVSREKKERFSLILESASTNQTSMYLCASSLQTGIYTEAFFGQGTRLTVV.

The V gene is TRBV6-5, the J gene TRBJ1-2; TRBD1 agrees at 8 bases. Germline trimming cut 5 bases from V and 8 bases from J; bases unmatched to any gene: 7. This CDR3 is built from 13 residues. CDR1 and CDR2 from the germline V gene are MNHEY and SVGAGI. CDR3 nucleotide sequence: TGTGCCAGCAGTCGACAGGGGTCTGGAGGCTACACCTTC. Translated: CASSRQGSGGYTF.

The chain carries TRBV18 and TRBJ1-5; D is ambiguous. Germline CDR1 is KGHSH and CDR2 is LQKENI. Trimming took off 2 bases at V and 1 base at J, with 15 bases between the two ends. This CDR3 comprises 17 residues. The CDR3 region is CASSPTPAGWSNQPQHF. The CDR3 DNA reads as TGTGCCAGCTCACCAACTCCCGCGGGGTGGAGCAATCAGCCCCAGCATTTT.

The chain has TRBV24-1 and TRBJ1-5; the match to TRBD1 covers 7 bases. The CDR3 covers 15 residues. V dropped 2 bases and J dropped 5; count of bases not matched to a gene: 5. Germline V gives CDR1 KGHDR, CDR2 SFDVKD. CDR3 residues: CATSDSGQTHQPQHF. Written as DNA, the CDR3 is TGTGCCACCAGTGATTCGGGACAGACCCATCAGCCCCAGCATTTT.

This chain links TRBV28 with TRBJ2-1; 9 nucleotides match TRBD1. CDR3 length: 16 residues. Germline V gene data show CDR1 as MDHEN and CDR2 as SYDVKM. V lost 2 bases to trimming and J lost 6 bases; unmatched junction nucleotides: 8. CDR3 in amino acids: CASSLPGTGKFNEQFF. The DNA of the CDR3 is TGTGCCAGCAGTTTACCTGGGACAGGGAAATTCAATGAGCAGTTCTTC.

The gene calls are TRBV3-1 (or the pseudogene TRBV3-2) and TRBJ1-4; D perhaps matches TRBD1 (6 bases). There are 15 residues in the CDR3. The germline V gene has CDR1 LGHDT and CDR2 YNNKEL (reference sequence). V was clipped by 1 base and J by 8 bases, with 14 bases between them. The CDR3: CASSQGSGELEKLFF. The CDR3 DNA is TGTGCCAGCAGCCAAGGGTCAGGGGAGCTAGAAAAACTGTTTTTT.

V is TRBV2 and J is TRBJ2-3, with D possibly TRBD1 on 6 matching bases. V gave up 5 bases and J gave up 0 bases, with 9 bases separating them. CDR3 length equals 14 residues. The germline gives CDR1 SNHLY, CDR2 FYNNEI. CDR3 region: CASSTGISTDTQYF. CDR3 bases: TGTGCCAGCAGTACAGGGATAAGCACAGATACGCAGTATTTT.

This clone was recorded only once. The CDR3 loop reads CASTSLGGANTGELFF. The CDR3, as DNA: TGTGCCAGCACCTCCCTAGGGGGGGCGAACACCGGGGAGCTGTTTTTT. The chain joins TRBV28 to TRBJ2-2; D might be TRBD2 (7 bases). The CDR3 covers 16 residues. Trimming shortened V by 7 bases and J by 0 bases, and 15 bases separated the two germline ends. Germline-derived CDR1 and CDR2 are MDHEN and SYDVKM.

The V gene is TRBV20-1, the J gene TRBJ2-1; the match to TRBD2 covers 9 bases. V dropped 3 bases and J dropped 2; count of bases not matched to a gene: 5. CDR1 DFQATT and CDR2 SNEGSKA come from the germline V gene (reference sequence). The CDR3 spans 15 residues. CDR3 DNA: TGCAGTGCTAGTCCGGGACTAGCAACCTACAATGAGCAGTTCTTC. As protein: CSASPGLATYNEQFF.

The chain carries TRBV29-1 and TRBJ2-7; a weak D match, TRBD2 (6 bases). The CDR3 is made up of 12 amino acids. Trimming left V 3 bases short and J 2 bases short, with 8 bases between. Per germline, CDR1 SQVTM and CDR2 ANQGSEA. CDR3 residues: CSVEEGTYEQYF. CDR3 sequence (DNA): TGCAGCGTTGAGGAGGGAACCTACGAGCAGTACTTC.

This chain uses TRBV5-1 with TRBJ1-1; 8 bases match TRBD1. Losses at the gene ends were 4 bases for V and 1 base for J; bases not matched to a gene: 9. The germline gives CDR1 SGHRS, CDR2 YFSETQ. This CDR3 is built from 16 residues. Here the CDR3 reads CASSPDRGLPNTEAFF. The CDR3 region has the DNA TGCGCCAGCAGCCCCGACAGGGGCCTCCCGAACACTGAAGCTTTCTTT.

This clone was observed a single time. The V call is TRBV5-1, the J call TRBJ2-1, with 9 bases matching TRBD1. This CDR3 is built from 13 residues. Trimming removed 4 bases from V and 7 bases from J; junction bases left unmatched: 3. Looked up from germline, CDR1 is SGHRS and CDR2 is YFSETQ. CDR3 DNA: TGCGCCAGCAGCCAAGGACAGGGGAATGAGCAGTTCTTC. Translating gives CASSQGQGNEQFF.

Notes on this clone: Distinct nucleotide sequences in the sample also encode this CDR3. The gene calls are TRBV3-1 (or the pseudogene TRBV3-2) and TRBJ2-5, with a tentative D call TRBD2 (6 bases). The CDR3 is 14 amino acids. Looked up from germline, CDR1 is LGHDT and CDR2 is YNNKEL (reference sequence). V was pared by 3 bases and J by 2 bases, with 10 bases between. The CDR3 nucleotides read TGTGCCAGCAGCCAGGGGGACTCACAAGAGACCCAGTACTTC. Its translation is CASSQGDSQETQYF.

This clone appeared once. The chain is built from TRBV6-5 and TRBJ2-5; 9 nucleotides align to TRBD2. The CDR3 is made up of 14 amino acids. V shed 5 bases, J shed 4 bases, and the junction held 5 bases outside the gene matches. Germline V gene sequence: CDR1 MNHEY, CDR2 SVGAGI. Here the CDR3 DNA reads TGTGCCAGCAGTCGTAGCGGGAGTGGAGAGACCCAGTACTTC. This translates into CASSRSGSGETQYF.

The chain links TRBV3-1 (or the pseudogene TRBV3-2) to TRBJ1-1; 7 bases align to TRBD1. Losses at the gene ends were 1 base for V and 4 bases for J; bases not matched to a gene: 12. This CDR3 contains 17 residues. Germline lookup yields CDR1 LGHDT and CDR2 YNNKEL (reference sequence). The CDR3 bases are TGTGCCAGCAGCCAAGGACAGGGATTAAGAATTAGCACTGAAGCTTTCTTT. Amino acids: CASSQGQGLRISTEAFF.

This chain links TRBV7-2 with TRBJ2-7; 9 bases are a match to TRBD1. J gave up 3 bases and V 4 bases, and 1 base lay outside the gene matches. Germline CDR1 and CDR2: SGHTA and FQGNSA. The CDR3 loop spans 13 amino acids. CDR3 sequence reads: CASSWGQGYEQYF. The CDR3 bases are TGTGCCAGCAGCTGGGGACAGGGCTACGAGCAGTACTTC.

The V and J genes are TRBV20-1 and TRBJ2-1, with 10 bases fitting TRBD2. Germline V lookup: CDR1 DFQATT, CDR2 SNEGSKA (reference sequence). This CDR3 spans 13 amino acids. V lost 3 bases to trimming and J lost 7 bases; unmatched junction nucleotides: 3. Here the CDR3 reads CSASASGRNEQFF. CDR3 nucleotide sequence: TGCAGTGCTAGTGCTAGCGGGAGAAATGAGCAGTTCTTC.

The rearrangement joins TRBV11-2 to TRBJ2-7; the match to TRBD2 covers 7 bases. The germline V gene has CDR1 SGHAT and CDR2 FQNNGV. The CDR3 has 15 residues. J lost 2 bases, V lost 3 bases, and 7 bases had no gene match. The CDR3 region has the DNA TGTGCCAGCAGCTTTGGACTAGGGACCCCCTACGAGCAGTACTTC. It is translated as CASSFGLGTPYEQYF.

This clone was counted once. V and J are TRBV19 and TRBJ1-1; 8 bases agree with TRBD1. Trimming at V came to 0 bases and at J to 1 base, leaving 7 bases not matched to a gene. This CDR3 is built from 17 residues. Germline CDR1 LNHDA, CDR2 SQIVND (reference sequence). The CDR3 coding sequence is TGTGCCAGTAGTATAGACGCCCTCGGACAGGGGAACACTGAAGCTTTCTTT. This translates into CASSIDALGQGNTEAFF.